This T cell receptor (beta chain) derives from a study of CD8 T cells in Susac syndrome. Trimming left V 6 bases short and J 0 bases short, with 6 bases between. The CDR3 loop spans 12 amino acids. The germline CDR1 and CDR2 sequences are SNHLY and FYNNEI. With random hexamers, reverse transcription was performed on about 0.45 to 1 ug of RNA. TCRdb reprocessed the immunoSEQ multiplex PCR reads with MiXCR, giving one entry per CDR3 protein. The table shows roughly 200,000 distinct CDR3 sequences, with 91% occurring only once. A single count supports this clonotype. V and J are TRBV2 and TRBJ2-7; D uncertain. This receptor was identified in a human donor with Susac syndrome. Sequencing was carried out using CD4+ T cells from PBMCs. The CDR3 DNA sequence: TGTGCCAGCAGAGAGAACTCCTACGAGCAGTACTTC. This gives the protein CASRENSYEQYF.